This T cell receptor (beta chain) was identified in a study of blood T cell repertoires in COVID-19. This clone was seen a few times. Profiling relied on immunoSEQ multiplex PCR, and the TCRdb table lists in-frame clones only, not all of them. The table records around 72,000 clones, around 82% of them present only once. This CDR3 has 14 residues. After removal of 5 bases from V and 2 bases from J, the junction contained 6 bases not matched to a gene. Germline values: CDR1 SGHDT, CDR2 YYEEEE. The receptor was derived from a woman between 55 and 75 years old with acute or convalescent COVID-19. The rearrangement uses TRBV5-6 and TRBJ2-7; 8 bases agree with TRBD2. Sequencing used peripheral blood. In DNA form, the CDR3 reads TGTGCCAGCAGGGTGAGCGGGGGCACCTACGAGCAGTACTTC. It translates to CASRVSGGTYEQYF.